This TCR beta chain was sequenced for a study of Ad26.COV2.S vaccination and SARS-CoV-2 variants. Overall study results and limits: Spike-specific TCR breadth was greater in vaccine than placebo recipients. Vaccine and placebo recipients had comparable breadth of non-spike TCRs. The breadth of spike-specific CD8+ and CD4+ T cell responses after vaccination was reportedly substantial.

Using immunoSEQ multiplex PCR, the repertoire was profiled, and TCRdb retains in-frame clones only, with some absent. The repertoire holds around 340,000 clones, 75% to 90% seen once, with under 6% in the top ten. Stated treatment: roughly 19 received Ad26.COV2.S at low or high dose, single or two shots; about 5 received placebo; per-sample allocation not given. After the first vaccine or placebo injection, samples were drawn on day 63. What was given as vaccine was an Ad26 vector encoding Wuhan-strain SARS-CoV-2 spike. Comments on this clone: The antigen remains undetermined.

The CDR3 loop spans 13 amino acids. The germline CDR1 and CDR2 sequences are MGHRA and YSYEKL. V lost 4 bases and J 6 bases, leaving 11 bases between the germline ends. V is TRBV4-1 and J is TRBJ2-3, with D perhaps TRBD2 (6 bases). The sample in question was peripheral blood, obtained in a trial of Ad26.COV2.S vaccine versus placebo. This TCR came from a person between 18 and 60 years old who received the Ad26.COV2.S COVID-19 vaccine or a placebo. CDR3 region: CASSPFREDTQYF. In nucleotides, the CDR3 is TGCGCCAGCAGCCCTTTCCGGGAGGATACGCAGTATTTT.